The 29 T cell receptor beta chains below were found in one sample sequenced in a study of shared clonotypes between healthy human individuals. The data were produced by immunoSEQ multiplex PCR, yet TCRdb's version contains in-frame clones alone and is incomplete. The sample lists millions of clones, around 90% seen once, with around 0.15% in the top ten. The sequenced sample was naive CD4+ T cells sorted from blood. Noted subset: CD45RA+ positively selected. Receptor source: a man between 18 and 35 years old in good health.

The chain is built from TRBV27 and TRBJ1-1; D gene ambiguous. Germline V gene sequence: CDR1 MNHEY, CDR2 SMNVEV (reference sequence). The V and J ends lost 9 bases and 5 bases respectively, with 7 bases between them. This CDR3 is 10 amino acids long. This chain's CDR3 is CASEKTEAFF. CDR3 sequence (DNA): TGTGCCAGTGAAAAAACTGAAGCTTTCTTT.

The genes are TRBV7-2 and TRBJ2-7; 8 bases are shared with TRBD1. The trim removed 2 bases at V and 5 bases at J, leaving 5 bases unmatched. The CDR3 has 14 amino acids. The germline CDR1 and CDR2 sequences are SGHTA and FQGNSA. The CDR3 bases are TGTGCCAGCAGCTTACTGACAGGGGCCCACGAGCAGTACTTC. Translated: CASSLLTGAHEQYF. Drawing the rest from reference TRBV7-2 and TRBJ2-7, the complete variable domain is GAGVSQSPSNKVTEKGKDVELRCDPISGHTALYWYRQSLGQGLEFLIYFQGNSAPDKSGLPSDRFSAERTGGSVSTLTIQRTQQEDSAVYLCASSLLTGAHEQYFGPGTRLTVT.

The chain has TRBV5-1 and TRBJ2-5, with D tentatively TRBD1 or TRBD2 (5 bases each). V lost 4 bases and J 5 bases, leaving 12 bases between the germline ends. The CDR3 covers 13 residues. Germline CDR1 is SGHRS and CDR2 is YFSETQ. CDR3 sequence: CASSPGPEETQYF. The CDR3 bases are TGCGCCAGCAGCCCGGGACCAGAGGAGACCCAGTACTTC.

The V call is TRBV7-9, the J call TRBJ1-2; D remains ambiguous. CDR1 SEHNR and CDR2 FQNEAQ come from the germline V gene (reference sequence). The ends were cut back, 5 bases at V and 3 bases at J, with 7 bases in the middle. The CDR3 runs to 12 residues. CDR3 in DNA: TGTGCCAGCAGCCCACGGGACTATGGCTACACCTTC. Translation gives CASSPRDYGYTF.

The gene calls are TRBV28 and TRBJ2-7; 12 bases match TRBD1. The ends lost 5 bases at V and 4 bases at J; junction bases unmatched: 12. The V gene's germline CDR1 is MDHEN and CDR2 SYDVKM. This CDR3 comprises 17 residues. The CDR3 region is CASSLTPGTGGGYEQYF. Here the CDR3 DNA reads TGTGCCAGCAGTCTGACCCCCGGGACAGGGGGCGGATACGAGCAGTACTTC.

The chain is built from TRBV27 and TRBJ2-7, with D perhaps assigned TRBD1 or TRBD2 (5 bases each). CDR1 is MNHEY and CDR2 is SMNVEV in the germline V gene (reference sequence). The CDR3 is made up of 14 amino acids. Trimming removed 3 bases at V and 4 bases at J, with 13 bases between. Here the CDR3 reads CASSLKGSGYEQYF. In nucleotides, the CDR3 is TGTGCCAGCAGTTTGAAGGGGTCGGGGTACGAGCAGTACTTC.

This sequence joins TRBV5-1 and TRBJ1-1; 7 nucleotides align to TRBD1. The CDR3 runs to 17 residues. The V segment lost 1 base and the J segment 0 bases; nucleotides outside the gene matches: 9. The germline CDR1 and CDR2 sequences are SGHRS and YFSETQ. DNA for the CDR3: TGCGCCAGCAGCTTGAAGGGGGCACCACCCATGAACACTGAAGCTTTCTTT. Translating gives CASSLKGAPPMNTEAFF.

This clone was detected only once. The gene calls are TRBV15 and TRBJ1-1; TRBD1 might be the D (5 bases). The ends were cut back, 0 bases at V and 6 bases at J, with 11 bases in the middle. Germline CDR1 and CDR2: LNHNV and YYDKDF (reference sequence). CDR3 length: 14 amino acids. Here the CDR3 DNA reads TGTGCCACCAGCAGAGAAGGGGTATTGGCTGAAGCTTTCTTT. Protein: CATSREGVLAEAFF.

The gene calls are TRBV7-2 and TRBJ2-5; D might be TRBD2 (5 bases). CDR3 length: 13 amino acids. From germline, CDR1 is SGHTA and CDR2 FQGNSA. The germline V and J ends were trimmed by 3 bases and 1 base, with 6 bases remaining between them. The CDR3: CASSFGIQETQYF. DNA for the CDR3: TGTGCCAGCAGCTTCGGGATCCAAGAGACCCAGTACTTC.

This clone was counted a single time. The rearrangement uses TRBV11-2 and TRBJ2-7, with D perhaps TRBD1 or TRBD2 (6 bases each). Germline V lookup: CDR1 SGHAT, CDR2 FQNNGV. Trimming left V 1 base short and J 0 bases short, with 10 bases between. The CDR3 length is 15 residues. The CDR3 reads CASSLVGGLSYEQYF. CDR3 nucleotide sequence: TGTGCCAGCAGCTTAGTAGGGGGGCTCTCCTACGAGCAGTACTTC.

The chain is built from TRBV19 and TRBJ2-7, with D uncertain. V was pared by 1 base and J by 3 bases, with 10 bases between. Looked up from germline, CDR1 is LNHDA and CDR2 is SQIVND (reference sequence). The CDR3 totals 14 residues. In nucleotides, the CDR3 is TGTGCCAGTAGTATAGGTGGCAGGTTCTACGAGCAGTACTTC. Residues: CASSIGGRFYEQYF.

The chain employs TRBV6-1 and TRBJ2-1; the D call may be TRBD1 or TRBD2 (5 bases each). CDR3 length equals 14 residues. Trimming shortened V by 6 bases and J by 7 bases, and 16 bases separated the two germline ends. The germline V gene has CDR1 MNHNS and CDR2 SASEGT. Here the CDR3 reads CASSLRGIPNEQFF. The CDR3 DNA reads TGTGCCAGCAGCTTACGGGGCATACCGAATGAGCAGTTCTTC.

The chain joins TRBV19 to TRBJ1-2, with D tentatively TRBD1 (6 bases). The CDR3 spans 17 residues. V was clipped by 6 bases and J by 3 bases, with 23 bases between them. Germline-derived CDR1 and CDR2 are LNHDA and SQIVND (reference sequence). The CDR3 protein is CASRGGRPTGWDYGYTF. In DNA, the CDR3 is TGTGCCAGTAGAGGGGGGAGGCCCACGGGGTGGGACTATGGCTACACCTTC.

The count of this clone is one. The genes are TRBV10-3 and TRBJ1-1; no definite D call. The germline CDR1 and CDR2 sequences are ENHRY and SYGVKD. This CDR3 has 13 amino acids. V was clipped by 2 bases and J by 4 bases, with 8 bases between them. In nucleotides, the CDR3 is TGTGCCATCAGTGAGGGCGGGAGCACTGAAGCTTTCTTT. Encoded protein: CAISEGGSTEAFF.

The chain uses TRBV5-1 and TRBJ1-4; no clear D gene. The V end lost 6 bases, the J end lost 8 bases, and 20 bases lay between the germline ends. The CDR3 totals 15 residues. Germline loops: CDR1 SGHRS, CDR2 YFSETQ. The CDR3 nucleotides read TGCGCCAGCACGCCCCTCCCCGGGAGGTCCGAAAAACTGTTTTTT. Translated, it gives CASTPLPGRSEKLFF.

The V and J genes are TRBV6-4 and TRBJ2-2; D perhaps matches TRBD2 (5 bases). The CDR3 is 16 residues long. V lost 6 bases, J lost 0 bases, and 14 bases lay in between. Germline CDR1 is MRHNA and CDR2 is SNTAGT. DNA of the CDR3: TGTGCCAGCAGCAGAAGTTCTAGCACGAACACCGGGGAGCTGTTTTTT. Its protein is CASSRSSSTNTGELFF.

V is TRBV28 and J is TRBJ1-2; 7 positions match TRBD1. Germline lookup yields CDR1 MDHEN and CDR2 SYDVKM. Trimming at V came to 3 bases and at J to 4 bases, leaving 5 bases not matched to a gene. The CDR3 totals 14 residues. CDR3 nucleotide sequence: TGTGCCAGCAGTTTCCCGGACAGGCCCTATGGCTACACCTTC. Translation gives CASSFPDRPYGYTF.

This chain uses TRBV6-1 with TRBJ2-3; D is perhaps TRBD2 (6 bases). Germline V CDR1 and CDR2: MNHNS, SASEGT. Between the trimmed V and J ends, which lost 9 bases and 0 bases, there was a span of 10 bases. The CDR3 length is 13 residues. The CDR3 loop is CASGTPSTDTQYF. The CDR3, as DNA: TGTGCCAGTGGGACTCCTAGCACAGATACGCAGTATTTT.

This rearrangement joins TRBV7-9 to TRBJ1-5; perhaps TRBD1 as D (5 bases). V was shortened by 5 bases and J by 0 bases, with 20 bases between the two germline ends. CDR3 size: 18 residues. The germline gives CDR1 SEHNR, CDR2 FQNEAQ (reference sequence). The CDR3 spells CASSRGGTRTYSNQPQHF. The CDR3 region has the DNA TGTGCCAGCAGCCGTGGAGGGACCCGGACCTATAGCAATCAGCCCCAGCATTTT.

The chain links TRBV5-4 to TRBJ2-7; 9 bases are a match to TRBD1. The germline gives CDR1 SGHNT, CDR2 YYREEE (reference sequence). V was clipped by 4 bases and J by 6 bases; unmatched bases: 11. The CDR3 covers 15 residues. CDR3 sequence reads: CASSTSRDRDSEQYF. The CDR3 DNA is TGTGCCAGCAGCACCTCCCGGGACAGGGACTCCGAGCAGTACTTC.

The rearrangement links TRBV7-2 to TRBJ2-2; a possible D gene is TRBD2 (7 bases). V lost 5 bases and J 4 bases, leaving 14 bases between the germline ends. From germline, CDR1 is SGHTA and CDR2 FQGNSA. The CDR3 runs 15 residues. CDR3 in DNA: TGTGCCAGCAGCATCTCGGGGGGCCTCACCGGGGAGCTGTTTTTT. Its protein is CASSISGGLTGELFF. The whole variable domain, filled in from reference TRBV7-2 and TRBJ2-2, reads GAGVSQSPSNKVTEKGKDVELRCDPISGHTALYWYRQSLGQGLEFLIYFQGNSAPDKSGLPSDRFSAERTGGSVSTLTIQRTQQEDSAVYLCASSISGGLTGELFFGEGSRLTVL.

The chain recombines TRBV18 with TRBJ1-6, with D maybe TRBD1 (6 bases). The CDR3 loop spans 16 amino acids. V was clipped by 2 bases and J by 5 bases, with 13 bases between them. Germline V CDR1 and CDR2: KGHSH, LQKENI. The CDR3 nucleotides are TGTGCCAGCTCACCAGCAGGGGCCACCAATAATTCACCCCTCCACTTT. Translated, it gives CASSPAGATNNSPLHF.

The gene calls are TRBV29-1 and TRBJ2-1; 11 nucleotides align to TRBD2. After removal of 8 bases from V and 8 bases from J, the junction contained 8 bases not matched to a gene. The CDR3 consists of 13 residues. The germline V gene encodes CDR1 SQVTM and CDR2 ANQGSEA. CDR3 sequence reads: CSTLAGVQDEQFF. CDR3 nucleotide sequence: TGCAGCACACTAGCGGGAGTTCAGGATGAGCAGTTCTTC.

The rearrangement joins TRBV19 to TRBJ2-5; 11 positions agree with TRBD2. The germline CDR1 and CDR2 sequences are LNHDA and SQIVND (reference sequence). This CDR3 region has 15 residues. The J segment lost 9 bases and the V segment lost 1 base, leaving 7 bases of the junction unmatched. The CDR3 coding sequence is TGTGCCAGTAGTATAGGCCTAGCGGGGGGAATGGCCCAGTACTTC. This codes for CASSIGLAGGMAQYF.

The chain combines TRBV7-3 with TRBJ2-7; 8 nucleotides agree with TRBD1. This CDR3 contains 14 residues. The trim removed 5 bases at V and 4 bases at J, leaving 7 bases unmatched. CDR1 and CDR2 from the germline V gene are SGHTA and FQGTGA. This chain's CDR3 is CASSPQTGGYEQYF. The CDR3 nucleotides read TGTGCCAGCAGCCCTCAAACAGGGGGGTACGAGCAGTACTTC. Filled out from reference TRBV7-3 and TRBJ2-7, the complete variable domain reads GAGVSQTPSNKVTEKGKYVELRCDPISGHTALYWYRQSLGQGPEFLIYFQGTGAADDSGLPNDRFFAVRPEGSVSTLKIQRTERGDSAVYLCASSPQTGGYEQYFGPGTRLTVT.

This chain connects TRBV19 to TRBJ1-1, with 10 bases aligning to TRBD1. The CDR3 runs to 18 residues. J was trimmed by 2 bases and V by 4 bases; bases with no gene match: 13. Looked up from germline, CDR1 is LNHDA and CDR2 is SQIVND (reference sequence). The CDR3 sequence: CASSTRLDRGIVNTEAFF. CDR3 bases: TGTGCCAGTAGTACAAGGCTGGACAGGGGGATTGTCAACACTGAAGCTTTCTTT.

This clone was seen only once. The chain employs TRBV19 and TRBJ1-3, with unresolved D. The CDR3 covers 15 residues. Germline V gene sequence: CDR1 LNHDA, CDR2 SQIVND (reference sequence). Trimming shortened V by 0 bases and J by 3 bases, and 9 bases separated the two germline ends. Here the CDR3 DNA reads TGTGCCAGTAGTATAGATGGAAGGGTTGGAAACACCATATATTTT. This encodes CASSIDGRVGNTIYF.

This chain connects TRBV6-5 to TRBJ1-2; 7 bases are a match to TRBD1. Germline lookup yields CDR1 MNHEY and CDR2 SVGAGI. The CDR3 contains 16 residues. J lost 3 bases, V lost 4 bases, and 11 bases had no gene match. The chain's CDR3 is CASSFSDRSRYYGYTF. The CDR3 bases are TGTGCCAGCAGTTTCTCGGACAGGTCGAGGTACTATGGCTACACCTTC.

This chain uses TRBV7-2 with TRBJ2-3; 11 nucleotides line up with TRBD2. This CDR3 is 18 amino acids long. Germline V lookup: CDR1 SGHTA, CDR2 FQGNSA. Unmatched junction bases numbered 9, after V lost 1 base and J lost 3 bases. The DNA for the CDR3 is TGTGCCAGCAGCTTAGTCCCCCCGACTAGCGGGACGACAGATACGCAGTATTTT. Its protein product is CASSLVPPTSGTTDTQYF.